This T cell receptor (beta chain) was documented in a study of Graves' ophthalmopathy and Graves' hyperthyroidism. An approximately 10 ml volume of fresh peripheral blood provided the PBMCs. The CDR3 length is 13 residues. With 8 bases removed from V and 0 bases from J, the gap between germline ends came to 8 bases. Germline CDR1 reads MDHEN; CDR2 reads SYDVKM. RNA transcripts served as template for amplifying TCR beta CDR3 sequences. RT-PCR in the first round used HTBI primers; a second-round multiplex PCR followed. TCRdb passed the multiplex PCR reads through MiXCR, listing each CDR3 protein once. Among a few hundred thousand distinct CDR3 sequences listed, approximately 21% were seen once. This clonotype was seen a few times.

Sequencing was performed on peripheral blood. This clonotype originated in a woman aged 45-60 years with Graves' ophthalmopathy. The V gene is TRBV28, the J gene TRBJ2-4, with no clear D. The DNA for the CDR3 is TGTGCCAGCGCCCAGCTAGCCAAAAACATTCAGTACTTC. Translating it yields CASAQLAKNIQYF. Based on the CDR3 plus reference TRBV28 and TRBJ2-4, the full variable domain is DVKVTQSSRYLVKRTGEKVFLECVQDMDHENMFWYRQDPGLGLRLIYFSYDVKMKEKGDIPEGYSVSREKKERFSLILESASTNQTSMYLCASAQLAKNIQYFGAGTRLSVL.